This is a list of T cell receptor beta chains from one sample in a study of T cell repertoires in cytomegalovirus infection. These receptors are not linked to any known antigen. Via MiXCR, TCRdb re-called the reads, giving one row per CDR3 protein. Among under 50,000 distinct CDR3 sequences listed, approximately 22% were seen once. Sequences were obtained from PBMCs, sequenced either directly or after in vitro stimulation (not recorded which). These receptors originate from a human donor in good health (CMV status not recorded). Some clones in this sample may be carry-over from other donors' samples. The CDR3 runs from the conserved cysteine through the conserved F or W. The D gene is left open where the match is weak. Clone size is stated in some rows and not others, as once, few, many or a class when expanded.

v_gene: TRBV15
abundance: many
d_gene: TRBD1
j_gene: TRBJ1-1
CDR3nt: TGTGCCACCAGCAGAGATACGGGCCGACAGGGATGGGGCACTGAAGCTTTCTTT
CDR3aa: CATSRDTGRQGWGTEAFF

v_gene: TRBV5-1
abundance: few
d_gene: TRBD2
j_gene: TRBJ2-6
CDR3nt: TGCGCCAGCAGCAAGCTAGCGGGGGTCTCTGGGGCCAACGTCCTGACTTTC
CDR3aa: CASSKLAGVSGANVLTF

v_gene: TRBV7-8
abundance: NA
d_gene: NA
j_gene: TRBJ2-3
CDR3nt: TGTGCCAGCAGCCCCGAGCTAAGGCTCGGCACAGATACGCAGTATTTT
CDR3aa: CASSPELRLGTDTQYF

v_gene: TRBV15
abundance: NA
d_gene: TRBD1
j_gene: TRBJ1-5
CDR3nt: TGTGCCACCAGCAGAGGGACAGGGACTACTCAGCCCCAGCATTTT
CDR3aa: CATSRGTGTTQPQHF

v_gene: TRBV18
abundance: NA
d_gene: NA
j_gene: TRBJ2-5
CDR3nt: TGTGCCAGCTCACCAATGGCTAGCGATTACCAAGAGACCCAGTACTTC
CDR3aa: CASSPMASDYQETQYF

v_gene: TRBV20-1
abundance: many
d_gene: NA
j_gene: TRBJ2-3
CDR3nt: TGCAGTGAAAGGCTTCCGGGCACAGATACGCAGTATTTT
CDR3aa: CSERLPGTDTQYF

v_gene: TRBV7-2
abundance: many
d_gene: NA
j_gene: TRBJ2-7
CDR3nt: TGTGCCAGCAGCTTAGGTCCCAGATCCTACGAGCAGTACTTC
CDR3aa: CASSLGPRSYEQYF

v_gene: TRBV28
abundance: NA
d_gene: TRBD2
j_gene: TRBJ2-7
CDR3nt: TGTGCCAGCACCACGGGGGGGACCGTTTTCGAGCAGTACTTC
CDR3aa: CASTTGGTVFEQYF

v_gene: TRBV5-1
abundance: many
d_gene: NA
j_gene: TRBJ1-1
CDR3nt: TGCGCCAGCAGCTTGGGCGGGGCAGAGAAGAACACTGAAGCTTTCTTT
CDR3aa: CASSLGGAEKNTEAFF

v_gene: TRBV7-8
abundance: many
d_gene: NA
j_gene: TRBJ2-2
CDR3nt: TGTGCCAGCGCTCCTAGCGACTACACCGGGGAGCTGTTTTTT
CDR3aa: CASAPSDYTGELFF